A single sample gave rise to the 18 T cell receptor beta chains below, sequenced in a study of shared clonotypes between healthy human individuals. Assay: immunoSEQ multiplex PCR; the TCRdb copy retains only in-frame clones and omits some. The sample has hundreds of thousands of clones; roughly 96% are singletons. The sequencing sample was made of memory CD8+ T cells sorted from blood. Described subset: CD45RO+ cells pooled with CCR7-negative TemRA cells. These receptors were obtained from a man aged 25 to 40 in good health.

The rearrangement links TRBV5-3 to TRBJ2-7; 7 nucleotides line up with TRBD1. TRBV5-3 is marked as an open reading frame, function uncertain. V shed 4 bases, J shed 3 bases, and the junction held 10 bases outside the gene matches. CDR3 size: 15 residues. CDR3 sequence (DNA): TGTGCCAGAAGCCCCCTGACAGGGTGGGGCTACGAGCAGTACTTC. Translating it yields CARSPLTGWGYEQYF.

This chain connects TRBV2 to TRBJ2-7, with D unclear. V was pared by 6 bases and J by 7 bases, with 10 bases between. In germline, CDR1 is SNHLY, CDR2 FYNNEI. The CDR3 sequence is 11 residues long. CDR3 sequence (DNA): TGTGCCAGCAGGATTAAGCTGGAGCAGTACTTC. Its translation is CASRIKLEQYF.

The rearrangement links TRBV7-9 to TRBJ2-7; D uncertain. Between the trimmed V and J ends, which lost 5 bases and 2 bases, there was a span of 7 bases. The germline V gene encodes CDR1 SEHNR and CDR2 FQNEAQ (reference sequence). The CDR3 consists of 12 residues. This chain's CDR3 is CASSDVAYEQYF. The CDR3 region has the DNA TGTGCCAGCAGCGACGTAGCCTACGAGCAGTACTTC.

V usage is TRBV5-1 and J usage is TRBJ2-5, with 7 bases identical to TRBD2. This CDR3 spans 17 amino acids. Per germline, CDR1 SGHRS and CDR2 YFSETQ. V gave up 6 bases and J gave up 4 bases; unmatched junction bases: 18. DNA for the CDR3: TGCGCCAGCAAAGGTAGGGTAGCGGGTCCCACAGGAGAGACCCAGTACTTC. Translation gives CASKGRVAGPTGETQYF.

The rearrangement links TRBV5-1 to TRBJ1-1; no firm D call. The V gene's germline CDR1 is SGHRS and CDR2 YFSETQ. Trimming removed 0 bases at V and 3 bases at J, with 9 bases between. CDR3 length equals 14 residues. The chain's CDR3 is CASSLAAGYTEAFF. In DNA, the CDR3 is TGCGCCAGCAGCTTGGCCGCGGGGTACACTGAAGCTTTCTTT.

With regard to this clone: Other DNA sequences of this sample code for an identical CDR3. The CDR3 here is CASSLGDRGYEQYF. In DNA form, the CDR3 reads TGTGCCAGCAGCTTAGGGGACAGGGGGTACGAGCAGTACTTC. J is TRBJ2-7 and V is TRBV7-9; 11 positions match TRBD1. Germline V CDR1 and CDR2: SEHNR, FQNEAQ (reference sequence). The CDR3 length is 14 residues. The V gene end was trimmed by 1 base and the J gene end by 4 bases; junction bases not matched to a gene: 0.

The chain recombines TRBV5-4 with TRBJ1-1; 7 nucleotides line up with TRBD1. The germline gives CDR1 SGHNT, CDR2 YYREEE (reference sequence). CDR3 length: 13 amino acids. J was trimmed by 5 bases and V by 3 bases; bases with no gene match: 4. CDR3 residues: CASSSQGGTEAFF. CDR3 nucleotide sequence: TGTGCCAGCAGCTCGCAGGGGGGGACTGAAGCTTTCTTT.

The rearrangement links TRBV15 to TRBJ2-2; D perhaps matches TRBD1 (6 bases). CDR3 size: 23 residues. CDR1 is LNHNV and CDR2 is YYDKDF in the germline V gene (reference sequence). The V end lost 3 bases, the J end lost 0 bases, and 32 bases lay between the germline ends. As DNA, the CDR3 is TGTGCCACCAGCAGCCTAGCCTCGTCGACAGGAATGGGGGCTGACGCGAACACCGGGGAGCTGTTTTTT. Translation: CATSSLASSTGMGADANTGELFF.

The V and J genes are TRBV10-3 and TRBJ2-2, with 9 bases fitting TRBD1. Germline V gene lookup returns CDR1 ENHRY and CDR2 SYGVKD. The CDR3 sequence is 16 residues long. V was clipped by 0 bases and J by 6 bases; unmatched bases: 5. Here the CDR3 DNA reads TGTGCCATCAGTGAGTCGGAACAGGGGGCTTCCGGGGAGCTGTTTTTT. Protein product: CAISESEQGASGELFF.

The chain joins TRBV28 to TRBJ1-5; D not resolved. Looked up from germline, CDR1 is MDHEN and CDR2 is SYDVKM. This CDR3 has 16 amino acids. The germline V and J ends were trimmed by 2 bases and 2 bases, with 13 bases remaining between them. CDR3 sequence: CASSLRAPAGNQPQHF. The CDR3 DNA is TGTGCCAGCAGTTTAAGGGCCCCGGCGGGCAATCAGCCCCAGCATTTT. The entire variable domain, with the rest obtained from reference TRBV28 and TRBJ1-5, is as follows: DVKVTQSSRYLVKRTGEKVFLECVQDMDHENMFWYRQDPGLGLRLIYFSYDVKMKEKGDIPEGYSVSREKKERFSLILESASTNQTSMYLCASSLRAPAGNQPQHFGDGTRLSIL.

This clone came up once. The CDR3 nucleotides read TGTGCCAGCAGTGATATCAGTTCGGTTGAAGCCTACGAGCAGTACTTC. The encoded protein is CASSDISSVEAYEQYF. This rearrangement joins TRBV2 to TRBJ2-7; D remains ambiguous. The germline V gene encodes CDR1 SNHLY and CDR2 FYNNEI. The CDR3 is 16 residues long. Trimming removed 3 bases at V and 2 bases at J, with 17 bases between.

The sample holds one count of this clone. The chain is built from TRBV6-6 and TRBJ2-7; D unclear. V lost 2 bases to trimming and J lost 0 bases, with 5 bases between them. Germline V gene lookup returns CDR1 MNHNY and CDR2 SVGAGI (reference sequence). The CDR3 covers 13 residues. CDR3 DNA sequence: TGTGCCAGCAGTTACCCAGGCTCCTACGAGCAGTACTTC. Encoded protein: CASSYPGSYEQYF.

This chain uses TRBV27 with TRBJ1-3, with D perhaps TRBD1 (6 bases). In germline, CDR1 is MNHEY, CDR2 SMNVEV (reference sequence). V was trimmed by 0 bases and J by 8 bases, leaving 14 bases between them. This CDR3 region has 15 residues. CDR3 region: CASSLSRGQGHTIYF. The CDR3 DNA reads as TGTGCCAGCAGTTTATCTCGGGGCCAGGGGCACACCATATATTTT.

This chain joins TRBV28 and TRBJ2-3, with D uncertain. The CDR3 runs to 17 residues. Germline V gene lookup returns CDR1 MDHEN and CDR2 SYDVKM. The V and J ends lost 1 base and 4 bases respectively, with 18 bases between them. CDR3 protein: CASSLFVAGHPADTQYF. CDR3 DNA sequence: TGTGCCAGCAGTTTATTCGTCGCAGGTCACCCGGCAGATACGCAGTATTTT.

The genes are TRBV18 and TRBJ2-2; D is unresolved. V lost 2 bases and J 0 bases, leaving 7 bases between the germline ends. The CDR3 covers 15 residues. The germline CDR1 and CDR2 sequences are KGHSH and LQKENI. CDR3 DNA sequence: TGTGCCAGCTCACCAAGGTCTTCGAACACCGGGGAGCTGTTTTTT. It codes for CASSPRSSNTGELFF.

This chain links TRBV7-9 with TRBJ1-2; D uncertain. Per the germline V gene, CDR1 is SEHNR and CDR2 is FQNEAQ (reference sequence). Deletions cut 5 bases from V and 8 bases from J, with 18 bases between. The CDR3 covers 14 residues. The CDR3 DNA reads as TGTGCCAGCAGCCCGAGGACCTCCGCGGGAGGCTACACCTTC. Translating gives CASSPRTSAGGYTF.

This chain joins TRBV28 and TRBJ2-7, with D perhaps TRBD2 (7 bases). Trimming took 8 bases from V and 4 from J, leaving 18 bases between them. CDR1 is MDHEN, CDR2 SYDVKM, per germline. This CDR3 contains 14 residues. CDR3 nucleotides: TGTGCCAGCGGGGGGGCCAGGGCGACGTACGAGCAGTACTTC. This sequence encodes CASGGARATYEQYF.

This sequence joins TRBV7-8 and TRBJ1-2; D is undetermined. The CDR3 length is 17 residues. In germline, CDR1 is SGHVS, CDR2 FQNEAQ. Trimming shortened V by 0 bases and J by 8 bases, and 22 bases separated the two germline ends. The CDR3 is CASSLAFWYRETGGYTF. The CDR3 DNA reads as TGTGCCAGCAGCTTAGCCTTTTGGTATCGGGAGACGGGCGGCTACACCTTC.